This TCR beta chain originates from a study of T cells in pancreatic ductal adenocarcinoma listed by TCRdb under 2017. The study in broad terms: Surgically resected pancreatic ductal adenocarcinoma specimens were analyzed for the quantity, spatial distribution, and characteristics of both suppressive cells and tumor-infiltrating CD8+ T cells, an effort aimed at clarifying the adaptive T-cell response occurring naturally.

The selected pancreatic ductal adenocarcinoma patients had received surgery without neoadjuvant therapy. After peripheral blood was drawn into heparin tubes, PBMCs were separated on a histopaque density gradient and then cryopreserved in 10% DMSO. Using the DNeasy Blood and Tissue Kit with Proteinase K and RNase treatment, genomic DNA was extracted from roughly seven PBMC and under ten flash-frozen tumor specimens. General conclusions and limits of the study: Comparisons of clonality between tumor and blood may be biased toward lower diversity because tumors are enriched in CD45RO+ effector T cells rather than naive T cells. No significant difference in T-cell clonality was found between tumor and blood, with mean clonality of about 0.11 in tumors and less than 0.08 in blood. Because inoperable disease is present at presentation in most pancreatic cancer patients, the resected cohort was biased toward the minority with early-stage disease. Compared with tumor samples, blood samples had more total productive templates and 8 to 8.5-fold more unique clonotypes.

This clone came up once. Its recognized antigen is unknown. Nothing much larger sits one base from this clone, and base qualities are not available. TCR beta CDR3 regions were amplified from genomic DNA using the immunoSEQ hsTCRB kit. High-throughput TRB CDR3 sequencing was performed on an Illumina HiSeq system. In the source study's methods: Sequencing reads were analyzed with the immunoSEQ software, and nonproductive sequences with premature stops or frame-shifts were excluded. Clonality of the repertoire was calculated as one minus the Shannon entropy normalized by log2 of the number of unique productive sequences. TCRdb's version of the immuneACCESS table is confined to in-frame rearrangements and falls short of the full clone set. An unresolved V gene accounts for under half of the shortfall where checked; the remainder is of unknown origin. The DNA was the basis for D and trimming; V, J and clone size are from that table. Counted in this sample were over 85,000 clones; about 95% of them appeared once. Under 3.5% of the sample lies in the top ten.

Based on the germline V gene, the CDR1 and CDR2 sequences are MNHNS and SASEGT. The CDR3 covers 12 residues, taking in both the cysteine and the phenylalanine. Only CDR3 DNA remains: 36 bases, in frame from the first base. The chain uses TRBV6-1 and TRBJ2-4; the best D guess is TRBD1, with 5 bases matching. Sequenced sample: PBMCs. This receptor was taken from a human donor with pancreatic ductal adenocarcinoma. The nucleotide sequence is given as TGTGCGGTTCGGCAGGGTAAAAACATTCAGTACTTC. This encodes CAVRQGKNIQYF.